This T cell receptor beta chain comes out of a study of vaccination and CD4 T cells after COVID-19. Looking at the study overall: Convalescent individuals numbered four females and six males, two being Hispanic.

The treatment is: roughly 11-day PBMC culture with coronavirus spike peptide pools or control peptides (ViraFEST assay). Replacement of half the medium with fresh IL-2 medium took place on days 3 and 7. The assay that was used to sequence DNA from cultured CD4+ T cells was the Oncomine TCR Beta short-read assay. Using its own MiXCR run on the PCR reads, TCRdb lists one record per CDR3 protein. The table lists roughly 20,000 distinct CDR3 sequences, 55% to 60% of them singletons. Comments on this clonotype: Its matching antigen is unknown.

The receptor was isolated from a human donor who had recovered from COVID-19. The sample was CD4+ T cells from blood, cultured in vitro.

This CDR3 reads CASSYRGSMNTEAFF. The CDR3 DNA follows: TGTGCCAGCAGTTACAGGGGCTCCATGAACACTGAAGCTTTCTTT. The rearrangement joins TRBV12-3 or TRBV12-4 to TRBJ1-1, with 7 bases aligning to TRBD1. Unmatched junction bases numbered 5, after V lost 4 bases and J lost 0 bases. The CDR3 is 15 residues long.